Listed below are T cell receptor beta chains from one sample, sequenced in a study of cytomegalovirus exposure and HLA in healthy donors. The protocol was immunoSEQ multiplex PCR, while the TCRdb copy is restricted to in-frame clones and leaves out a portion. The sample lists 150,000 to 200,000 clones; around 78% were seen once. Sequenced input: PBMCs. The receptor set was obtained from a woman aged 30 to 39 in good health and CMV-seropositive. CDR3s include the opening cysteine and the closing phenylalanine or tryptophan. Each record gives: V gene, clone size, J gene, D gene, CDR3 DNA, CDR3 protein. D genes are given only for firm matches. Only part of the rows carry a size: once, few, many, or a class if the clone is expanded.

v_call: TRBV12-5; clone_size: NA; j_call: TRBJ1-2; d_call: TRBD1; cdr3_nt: TGTGCTAGTGGTTTGGTCACAGGGGGTTCTAACTATGGCTACACCTTC; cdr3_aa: CASGLVTGGSNYGYTF
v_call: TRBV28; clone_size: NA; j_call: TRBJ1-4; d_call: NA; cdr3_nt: TGTGCCAGCAGTTACAGCGCGCGGGGGCTGTTTTTT; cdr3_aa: CASSYSARGLFF
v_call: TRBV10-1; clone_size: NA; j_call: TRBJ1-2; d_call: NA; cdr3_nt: TGCGCCAGCAGTGAGAACAGTAACTATGGCTACACCTTC; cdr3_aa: CASSENSNYGYTF
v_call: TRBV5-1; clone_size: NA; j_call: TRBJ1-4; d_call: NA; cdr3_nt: TGCGCCAGCAGCGATTTATATAGTGAAAAACTGTTTTTT; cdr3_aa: CASSDLYSEKLFF
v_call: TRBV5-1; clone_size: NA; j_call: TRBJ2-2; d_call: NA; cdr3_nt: TGCGCCAGCAGCCGCACAGGGCCACAAATGAACACCGGGGAGCTGTTTTTT; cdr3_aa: CASSRTGPQMNTGELFF
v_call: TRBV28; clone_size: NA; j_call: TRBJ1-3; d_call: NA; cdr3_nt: TGTGCCAGCGGCAGGGTTGATGGAAACACCATATATTTT; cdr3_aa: CASGRVDGNTIYF
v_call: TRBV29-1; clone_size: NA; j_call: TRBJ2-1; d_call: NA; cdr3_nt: TGCAGCGTTGACAGGGGCCATGAGCAGTTCTTC; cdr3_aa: CSVDRGHEQFF
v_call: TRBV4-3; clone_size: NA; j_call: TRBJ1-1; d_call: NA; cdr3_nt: TGCGCCAGCAGCCGAGATTTAGACAGTCCCACTGAAGCTTTCTTT; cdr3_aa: CASSRDLDSPTEAFF
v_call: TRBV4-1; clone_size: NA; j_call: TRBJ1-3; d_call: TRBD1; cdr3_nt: TGCGCCAGCAGCCGAGACAGGGCCTCTGGAAACACCATATATTTT; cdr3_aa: CASSRDRASGNTIYF
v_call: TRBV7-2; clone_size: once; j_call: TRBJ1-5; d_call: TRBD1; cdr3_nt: TGTGCCAGCAGCGGGACAGGGGAACAGCCCCAGCATTTT; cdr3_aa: CASSGTGEQPQHF
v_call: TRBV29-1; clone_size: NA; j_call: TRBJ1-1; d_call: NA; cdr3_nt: TGCAGCGCCGCGGGGGCGGCGAACACTGAAGCTTTCTTT; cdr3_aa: CSAAGAANTEAFF
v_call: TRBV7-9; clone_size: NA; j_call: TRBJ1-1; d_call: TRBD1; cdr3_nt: TGTGCCAGCAGCTTATCAGGGACAGGGAGAGCTTTCTTT; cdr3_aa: CASSLSGTGRAFF
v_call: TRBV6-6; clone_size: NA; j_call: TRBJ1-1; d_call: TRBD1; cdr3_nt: TGTGCCAGCAGACGGGACAGGGCGAACACTGAAGCTTTCTTT; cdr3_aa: CASRRDRANTEAFF
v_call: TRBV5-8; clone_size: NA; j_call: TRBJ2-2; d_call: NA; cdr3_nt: TGTGCCAGCACCAAGGCGACTTCTACTTACACCGGGGAGCTGTTTTTT; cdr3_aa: CASTKATSTYTGELFF
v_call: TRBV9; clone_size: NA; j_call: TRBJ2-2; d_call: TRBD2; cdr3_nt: TGTGCCAGCAGCCTCCGGCTAGCGGGCGACACCGGGGAGCTGTTTTTT; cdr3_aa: CASSLRLAGDTGELFF
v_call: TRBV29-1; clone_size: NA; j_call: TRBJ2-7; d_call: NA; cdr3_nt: TGCAGCGTTTTTGTTAGAGGGCACGAGCAGTACTTC; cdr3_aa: CSVFVRGHEQYF
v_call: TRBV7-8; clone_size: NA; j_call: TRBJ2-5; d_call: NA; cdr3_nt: TGTGCCAGCAGCTTAGATGGGACTGACGAGACCCAGTACTTC; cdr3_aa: CASSLDGTDETQYF
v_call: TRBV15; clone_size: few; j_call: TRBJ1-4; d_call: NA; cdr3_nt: TGTGCCACCAGCGTTTCAGGACAGTCTGCAACTAATGAAAAACTGTTTTTT; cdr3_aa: CATSVSGQSATNEKLFF
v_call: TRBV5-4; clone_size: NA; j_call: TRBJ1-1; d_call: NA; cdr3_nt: TGTGCCAGCAGCTTGGGCGGTAACACTGAAGCTTTCTTT; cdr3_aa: CASSLGGNTEAFF
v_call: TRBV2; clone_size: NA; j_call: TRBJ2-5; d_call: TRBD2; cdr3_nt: TGTGCCAGCAGTCTAGGGACTAGCGGGAGTTTTGAGACCCAGTACTTC; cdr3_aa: CASSLGTSGSFETQYF
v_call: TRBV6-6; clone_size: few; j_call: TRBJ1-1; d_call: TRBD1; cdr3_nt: TGTGCCAGCAGTTACTGGGACAGGGCGAGTGAAGCTTTCTTT; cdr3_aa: CASSYWDRASEAFF
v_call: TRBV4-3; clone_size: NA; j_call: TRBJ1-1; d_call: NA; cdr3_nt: TGCGCCAGCAGCCCGGGGGGGCGAAGCACTGAAGCTTTCTTT; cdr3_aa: CASSPGGRSTEAFF
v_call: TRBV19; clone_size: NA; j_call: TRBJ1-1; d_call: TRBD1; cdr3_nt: TGTGCCAGTAGTATCGGACAGGGATCAGCAGCTTTCTTT; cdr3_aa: CASSIGQGSAAFF
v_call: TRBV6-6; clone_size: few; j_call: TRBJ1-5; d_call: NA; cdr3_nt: TGTGCCAGCAGTTACCTTTCGGGTAGCAATCAGCCCCAGCATTTT; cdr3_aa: CASSYLSGSNQPQHF
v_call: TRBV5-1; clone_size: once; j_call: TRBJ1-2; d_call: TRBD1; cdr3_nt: TGCGCCAGCAGCTTGGGGGACAGGGTAAACTATGGCTACACCTTC; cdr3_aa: CASSLGDRVNYGYTF
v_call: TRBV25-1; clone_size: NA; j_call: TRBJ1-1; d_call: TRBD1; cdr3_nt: TGTGCCAGCAGTGGGACAGGGGCGAACACTGAAGCTTTCTTT; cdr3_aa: CASSGTGANTEAFF
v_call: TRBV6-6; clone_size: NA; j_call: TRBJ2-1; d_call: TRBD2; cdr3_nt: TGTGCCAGCTACGATTGGAGCGGGGGGGCCACCGATGAGCAGTTCTTC; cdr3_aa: CASYDWSGGATDEQFF
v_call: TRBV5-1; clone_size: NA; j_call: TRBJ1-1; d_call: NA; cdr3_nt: TGCGCCAGCAGCTTGGGACAAGGGGCTGAAGCTTTCTTT; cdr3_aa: CASSLGQGAEAFF
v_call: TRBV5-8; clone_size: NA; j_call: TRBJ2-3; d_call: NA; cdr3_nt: TGTGCCAGCAGCCGAGGAAGGCTAGTCCGATCTGCAGATACGCAGTATTTT; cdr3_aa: CASSRGRLVRSADTQYF
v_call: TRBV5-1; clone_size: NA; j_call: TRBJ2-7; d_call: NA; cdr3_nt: TGCGCCAGCAGCTTGAAGCAAGCATCCTACGAGCAGTACTTC; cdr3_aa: CASSLKQASYEQYF
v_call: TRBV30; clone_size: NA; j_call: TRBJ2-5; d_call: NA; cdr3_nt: TGTGCCTGGAGTCTGGGAGGCAGGTATCAAGAGACCCAGTACTTC; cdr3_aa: CAWSLGGRYQETQYF
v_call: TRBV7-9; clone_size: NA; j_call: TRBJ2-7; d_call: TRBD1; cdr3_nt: TGTGCCAGCAGCTCCCCGGACAGGGCGAGTCCCTACGAGCAGTACTTC; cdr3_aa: CASSSPDRASPYEQYF
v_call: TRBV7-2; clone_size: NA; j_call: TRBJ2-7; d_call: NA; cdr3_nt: TGTGCCAGCGCCCTATGGAGCTACGAGCAGTACTTC; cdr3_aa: CASALWSYEQYF
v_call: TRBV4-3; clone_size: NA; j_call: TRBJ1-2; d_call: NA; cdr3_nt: TGCGCCAGCAGCCAAGATCCGCCGGACGGTATGGGAGTTCGTGGCTACACCTTC; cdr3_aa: CASSQDPPDGMGVRGYTF
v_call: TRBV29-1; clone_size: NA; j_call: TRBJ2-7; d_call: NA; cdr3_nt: TGCAGCGCGTTCCGGGATTTCGGGTACGAGCAGTACTTC; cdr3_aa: CSAFRDFGYEQYF
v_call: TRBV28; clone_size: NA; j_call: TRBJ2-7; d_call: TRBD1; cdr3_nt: TGTGCCAGCAGTTTTGGGACAGGACGGACCTACGAGCAGTACTTC; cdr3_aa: CASSFGTGRTYEQYF
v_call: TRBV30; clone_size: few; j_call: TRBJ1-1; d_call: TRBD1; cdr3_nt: TGTGCCTCCAACAGGGGCACTGAAGCTTTCTTT; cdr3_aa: CASNRGTEAFF
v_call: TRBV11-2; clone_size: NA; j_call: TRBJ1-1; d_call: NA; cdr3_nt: TGTGCCAGCAGCACTACACCGGGGGGATACACTGAAGCTTTCTTT; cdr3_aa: CASSTTPGGYTEAFF
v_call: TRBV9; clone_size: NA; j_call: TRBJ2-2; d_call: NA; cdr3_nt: TGTGCCAGCAGCGTAGCAGTTCAGGGCATTGGGGGGGAGCTGTTTTTT; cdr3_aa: CASSVAVQGIGGELFF
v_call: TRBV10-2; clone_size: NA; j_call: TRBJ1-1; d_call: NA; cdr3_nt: TGCGCCAGCAGTGAGATCGGGGGGGCTCGGGGAGCTTTCTTT; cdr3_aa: CASSEIGGARGAFF
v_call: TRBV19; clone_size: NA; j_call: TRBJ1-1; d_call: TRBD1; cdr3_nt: TGTGCCAGTAGTATCCCGGCAGGGGGATTGAACACTGAAGCTTTCTTT; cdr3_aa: CASSIPAGGLNTEAFF
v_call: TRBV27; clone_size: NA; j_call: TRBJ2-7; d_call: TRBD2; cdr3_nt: TGTGCCAGCAGTTTAGGGCGGGAGGCTACGAGTTTAGACTTC; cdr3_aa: CASSLGREATSLDF
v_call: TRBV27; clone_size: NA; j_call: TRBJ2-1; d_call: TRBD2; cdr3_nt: TGTGCCAGCAGTCCGTCAGCGGGAGAAAGGTACAATGAGCAGTTCTTC; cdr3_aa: CASSPSAGERYNEQFF
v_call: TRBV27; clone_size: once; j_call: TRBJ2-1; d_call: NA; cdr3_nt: TGTGCCAGCAGTCTGGGACTCGCTATGGACAATGAGCAGTTCTTC; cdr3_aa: CASSLGLAMDNEQFF
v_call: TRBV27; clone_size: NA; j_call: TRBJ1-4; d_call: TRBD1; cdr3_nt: TGTGCCAGCAGTTATCTTCGACAGGGCCTAAATGAAAAACTGTTTTTT; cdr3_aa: CASSYLRQGLNEKLFF
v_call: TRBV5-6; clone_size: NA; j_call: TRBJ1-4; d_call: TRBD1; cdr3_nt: TGTGCCAGCAGCTCATTGTCCGGGACAGGGGTGGGAAAACTGTTTTTT; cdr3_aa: CASSSLSGTGVGKLFF
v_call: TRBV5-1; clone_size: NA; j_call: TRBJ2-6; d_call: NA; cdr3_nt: TGCGCCAGCAGCCCCCTATCTGGGGCCAACGTCCTGACTTTC; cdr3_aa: CASSPLSGANVLTF
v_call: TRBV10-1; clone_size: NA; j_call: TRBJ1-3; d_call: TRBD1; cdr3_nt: TGCGCCAGCAGGGTCGACAGGGGAGGAAACACCATATATTTT; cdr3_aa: CASRVDRGGNTIYF
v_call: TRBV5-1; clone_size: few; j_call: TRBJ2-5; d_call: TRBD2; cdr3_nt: TGCGCCAGCAGCTTGGTAGGGACTAGCGGGAGTGAGACCCAGTACTTC; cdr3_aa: CASSLVGTSGSETQYF
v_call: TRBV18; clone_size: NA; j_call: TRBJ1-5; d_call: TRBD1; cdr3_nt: TGTGCCAGCTCACCACAGGGACAGAGCAATCAGCCCCAGCATTTT; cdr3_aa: CASSPQGQSNQPQHF
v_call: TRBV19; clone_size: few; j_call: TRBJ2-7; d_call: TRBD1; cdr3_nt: TGTGCCAGTAGTACCGAAGACAGGGGATCCTACGAGCAGTACTTC; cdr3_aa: CASSTEDRGSYEQYF
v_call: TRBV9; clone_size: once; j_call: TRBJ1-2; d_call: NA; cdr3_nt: TGTGCCAGCAGCTTCCAGGCCGCCAGTGGCGGCTACACCTTC; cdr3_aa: CASSFQAASGGYTF
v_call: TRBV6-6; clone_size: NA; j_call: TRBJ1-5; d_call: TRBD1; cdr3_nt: TGTGCCAGCACCGGGACAGGGGAGCCTCAGCCCCAGCATTTT; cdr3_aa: CASTGTGEPQPQHF
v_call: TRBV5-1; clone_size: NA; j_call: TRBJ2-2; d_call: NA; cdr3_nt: TGCGCCAGCAGCTTAAGGAGCTCGAACACCGGGGAGCTGTTTTTT; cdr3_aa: CASSLRSSNTGELFF
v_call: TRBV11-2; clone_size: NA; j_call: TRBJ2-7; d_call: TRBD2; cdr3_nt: TGTGCCAGCAGCCCGGGACTAGCGGCCTCCTACGAGCAGTACTTC; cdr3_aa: CASSPGLAASYEQYF
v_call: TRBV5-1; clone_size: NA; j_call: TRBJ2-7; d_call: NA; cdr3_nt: TGCGCCAGCAGCTTTCAGGGGCTGAACGAGCAGTACTTC; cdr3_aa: CASSFQGLNEQYF
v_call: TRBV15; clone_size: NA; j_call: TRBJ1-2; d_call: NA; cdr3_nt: TGTGCCACCAGCAGAGATCCCAGGGCCGGTTTGGGGATTAGTGGCTACACCTTC; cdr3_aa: CATSRDPRAGLGISGYTF
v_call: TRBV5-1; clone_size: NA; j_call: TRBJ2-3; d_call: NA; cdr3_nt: TGCGCCAGCAGCCCGGGCACAGATACGCAGTATTTT; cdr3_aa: CASSPGTDTQYF